The rows below give T cell receptor beta chains drawn from one sample of a study of control samples from healthy donors and cancer patients. Method: immunoSEQ multiplex PCR; TCRdb's copy keeps in-frame clones and lacks some. The table includes 90,000 to 130,000 clones, over 75% detected once. The sample taken for sequencing was PBMCs. The receptor source for this set is a woman aged 55-70 years with lung cancer. The CDR3 runs from the conserved cysteine through the conserved F or W. The order of the fields is V gene, clone size, J gene, D gene, CDR3 protein, CDR3 DNA. The D gene is left open where the match is weak. Size is stated for part of the rows, as once, few or many counts, or as a class when the clone is expanded.

TRBV19	.	TRBJ1-5	TRBD1	CASSNRQGHSNQPQHF	TGTGCCAGTAGTAACAGACAGGGTCATAGCAATCAGCCCCAGCATTTT
TRBV6-1	few	TRBJ1-2	.	CASSETTANYGYTF	TGTGCCAGCAGTGAAACGACAGCTAACTATGGCTACACCTTC
TRBV12-3/TRBV12-4	.	TRBJ1-1	.	CASSRAVEAFF	TGTGCCAGCAGCCGCGCAGTCGAAGCTTTCTTT
TRBV29-1	.	TRBJ2-5	TRBD1	CSVEPTGRETQYF	TGCAGCGTTGAACCGACAGGGAGAGAGACCCAGTACTTC
TRBV7-2	.	TRBJ2-7	.	CASSLPGNFYEQYF	TGTGCCAGCAGCTTACCCGGCAACTTCTACGAGCAGTACTTC
TRBV24-1	.	TRBJ2-6	.	CATSDPHGPSGANVLTF	TGTGCCACCAGTGACCCGCACGGCCCATCTGGGGCCAACGTCCTGACTTTC
TRBV2	.	TRBJ1-4	TRBD1	CASSGTGNNEKLFF	TGTGCCAGCAGCGGGACAGGGAATAATGAAAAACTGTTTTTT
TRBV5-6	.	TRBJ2-7	.	CASSLGGISYEQYF	TGTGCCAGCAGCTTGGGGGGGATCTCCTACGAGCAGTACTTC
TRBV19	.	TRBJ1-4	.	CASSIYAGAGDNEKLFF	TGTGCCAGTAGTATTTACGCCGGGGCAGGGGATAATGAAAAACTGTTTTTT
TRBV7-2	.	TRBJ2-6	TRBD2	CASGGDSGANVLTF	TGTGCCAGCGGGGGGGACTCTGGGGCCAACGTCCTGACTTTC
TRBV7-2	once	TRBJ2-7	.	CASSPAGVDEQYF	TGTGCCAGCAGCCCAGCCGGGGTCGACGAGCAGTACTTC
TRBV7-6	once	TRBJ2-2	.	CASTEFGGMNTGELFF	TGTGCCAGCACCGAGTTTGGGGGGATGAACACCGGGGAGCTGTTTTTT
TRBV4-1	.	TRBJ2-3	.	CASSQEEANADTQYF	TGCGCCAGCAGCCAAGAAGAGGCAAACGCAGATACGCAGTATTTT
TRBV2	.	TRBJ2-1	TRBD2	CASRRLAGSYNEQFF	TGTGCCAGCAGGAGACTAGCGGGGTCGTACAATGAGCAGTTCTTC
TRBV19	.	TRBJ2-7	TRBD2	CASSGLAGSYEQYF	TGTGCCAGTAGTGGGCTAGCGGGTTCCTACGAGCAGTACTTC
TRBV7-2	.	TRBJ1-5	.	CASSLLYRGNQPQHF	TGTGCCAGCAGCTTACTATATAGGGGAAATCAGCCCCAGCATTTT
TRBV5-1	.	TRBJ2-7	.	CASSLDEGFFYEQYF	TGCGCCAGCAGCTTGGATGAGGGATTCTTCTACGAGCAGTACTTC
TRBV11-3	.	TRBJ1-1	.	CASSHQLGAAAGMNTEAFF	TGTGCCAGCAGCCACCAGCTCGGGGCAGCCGCGGGGATGAACACTGAAGCTTTCTTT
TRBV5-6	once	TRBJ2-2	TRBD1	CASRTHSGQGNTGELFF	TGTGCCAGCAGAACACACTCTGGACAGGGGAACACCGGGGAGCTGTTTTTT
TRBV5-1	.	TRBJ2-2	TRBD1	CASSFRTGITGELFF	TGCGCCAGCAGCTTCCGGACAGGTATAACCGGGGAGCTGTTTTTT
TRBV9	.	TRBJ1-3	.	CASSVRRGGFGNTIYF	TGTGCCAGCAGCGTGAGGCGGGGGGGGTTTGGAAACACCATATATTTT
TRBV5-4	.	TRBJ2-4	.	CASSQVGPREDIQYF	TGTGCCAGCAGCCAAGTAGGGCCGAGGGAAGACATTCAGTACTTC